This TCR beta chain was documented in a study of shared clonotypes between healthy human individuals. Study-level findings and limits: The small donor group covered limited genetic and exposure diversity.

The CDR3 loop spans 15 amino acids. V was cut by 0 bases and J by 6 bases, with 13 bases left in between. CDR1 and CDR2 from the germline V gene are SGHRS and YFSETQ. Sequenced by immunoSEQ multiplex PCR; TCRdb stores in-frame clones only, minus some. The profile shows around 430,000 clones, 70% to 80% of them singletons. About this clone itself: Its target is not known.

The chain joins TRBV5-1 to TRBJ2-4, with a tentative D call TRBD1 (5 bases). The TCR comes from a woman aged 40 to 50 in good health. Some clones in this sample may be carry-over from other donors' samples. The sample was PBMCs. The CDR3: CASSLGTGEGNIQYF. As DNA, the CDR3 is TGCGCCAGCAGCTTGGGTACAGGTGAAGGAAACATTCAGTACTTC.